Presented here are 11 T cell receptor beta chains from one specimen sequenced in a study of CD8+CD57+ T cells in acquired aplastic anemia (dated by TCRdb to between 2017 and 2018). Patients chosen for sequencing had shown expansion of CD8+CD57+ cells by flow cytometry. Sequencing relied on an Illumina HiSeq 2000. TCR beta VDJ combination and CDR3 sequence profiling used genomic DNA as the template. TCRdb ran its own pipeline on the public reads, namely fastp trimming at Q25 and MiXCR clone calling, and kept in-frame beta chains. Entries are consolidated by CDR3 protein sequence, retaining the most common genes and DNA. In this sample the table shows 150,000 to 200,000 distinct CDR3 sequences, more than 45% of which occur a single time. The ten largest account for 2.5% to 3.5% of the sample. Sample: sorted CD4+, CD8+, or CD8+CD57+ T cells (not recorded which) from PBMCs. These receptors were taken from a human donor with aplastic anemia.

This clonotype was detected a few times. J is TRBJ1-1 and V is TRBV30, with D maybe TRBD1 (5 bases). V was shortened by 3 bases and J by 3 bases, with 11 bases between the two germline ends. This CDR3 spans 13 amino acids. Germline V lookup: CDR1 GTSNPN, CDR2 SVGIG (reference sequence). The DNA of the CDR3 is TGTGCCTGGAGAAAGGGCAGGGACACTGAAGCTTTCTTT. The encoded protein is CAWRKGRDTEAFF. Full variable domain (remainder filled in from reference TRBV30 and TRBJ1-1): SQTIHQWPATLVQPVGSPLSLECTVEGTSNPNLYWYRQAAGRGLQLLFYSVGIGQISSEVPQNLSASRPQDRQFILSSKKLLLSDSGFYLCAWRKGRDTEAFFGQGTRLTVV.

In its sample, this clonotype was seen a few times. CDR3 in amino acids: CSAVGTEAFF. CDR3 nucleotides: TGCAGTGCCGTAGGAACTGAAGCTTTCTTT. V gene TRBV20-1 combines with J gene TRBJ1-1; D gene ambiguous. CDR1 and CDR2 from the germline V gene are DFQATT and SNEGSKA (reference sequence). The CDR3 totals 10 residues. The V and J ends lost 6 bases and 5 bases respectively, with 7 bases between them.

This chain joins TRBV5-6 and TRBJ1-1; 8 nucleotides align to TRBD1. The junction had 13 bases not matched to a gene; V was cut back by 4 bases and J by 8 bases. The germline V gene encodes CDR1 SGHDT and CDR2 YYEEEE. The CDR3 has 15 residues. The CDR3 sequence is CASSETAGGAWEAFF. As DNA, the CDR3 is TGTGCCAGCAGCGAGACCGCAGGGGGCGCCTGGGAAGCTTTCTTT.

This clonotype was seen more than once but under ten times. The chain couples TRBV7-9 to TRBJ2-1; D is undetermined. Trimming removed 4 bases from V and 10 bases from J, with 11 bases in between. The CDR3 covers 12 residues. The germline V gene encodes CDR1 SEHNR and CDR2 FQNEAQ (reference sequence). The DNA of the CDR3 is TGTGCCAGCAGCTCCCCCTTGGGAGAGCAGTTCTTC. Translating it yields CASSSPLGEQFF.

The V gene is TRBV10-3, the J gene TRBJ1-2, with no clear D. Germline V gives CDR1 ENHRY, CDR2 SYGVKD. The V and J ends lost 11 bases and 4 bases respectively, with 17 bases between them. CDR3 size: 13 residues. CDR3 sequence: CASSNLWAYGYTF. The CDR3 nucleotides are TGTGCCTCCTCGAACCTATGGGCCTATGGCTACACCTTC.

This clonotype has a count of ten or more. Here the CDR3 reads CASADGYEQYF. The CDR3 coding sequence is TGTGCCAGCGCGGACGGATACGAGCAGTACTTC. The J gene is TRBJ2-7, the V gene TRBV19; D not certain. This CDR3 has 11 residues. V lost 9 bases and J 4 bases, leaving 10 bases between the germline ends. The germline V gene encodes CDR1 LNHDA and CDR2 SQIVND (reference sequence). The complete variable domain, with remaining parts taken from reference TRBV19 and TRBJ2-7, reads DGGITQSPKYLFRKEGQNVTLSCEQNLNHDAMYWYRQDPGQGLRLIYYSQIVNDFQKGDIAEGYSVSREKKESFPLTVTSAQKNPTAFYLCASADGYEQYFGPGTRLTVT.

The CDR3 coding sequence is TGTGCCAGTAGTATCGTCCTGGGTTTCGGGTCACCCCTCCACTTT. Protein: CASSIVLGFGSPLHF. This chain joins TRBV19 and TRBJ1-6; no firm D call. V was cut by 3 bases and J by 10 bases, with 16 bases left in between. Germline loops: CDR1 LNHDA, CDR2 SQIVND (reference sequence). The CDR3 spans 15 residues.

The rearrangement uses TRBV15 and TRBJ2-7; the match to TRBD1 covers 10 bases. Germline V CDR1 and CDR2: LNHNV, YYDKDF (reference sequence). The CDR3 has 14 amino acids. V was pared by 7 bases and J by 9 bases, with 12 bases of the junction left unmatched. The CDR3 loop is CATKKDRGVPGQYF. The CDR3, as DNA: TGTGCCACCAAAAAGGACAGGGGGGTTCCTGGGCAGTACTTC.

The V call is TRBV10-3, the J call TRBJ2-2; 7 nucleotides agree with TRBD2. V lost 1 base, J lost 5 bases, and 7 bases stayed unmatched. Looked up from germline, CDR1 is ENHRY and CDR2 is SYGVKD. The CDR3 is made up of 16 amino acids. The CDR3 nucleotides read TGTGCCATCAGTGAGTTTGAGACTAGCAGGACCGGGGAGCTGTTTTTT. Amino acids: CAISEFETSRTGELFF.

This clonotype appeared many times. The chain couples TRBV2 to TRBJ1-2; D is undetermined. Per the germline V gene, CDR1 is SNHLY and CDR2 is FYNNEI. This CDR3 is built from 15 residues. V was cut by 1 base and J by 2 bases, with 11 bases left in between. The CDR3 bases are TGTGCCAGCAGTGAAGGATCCGGACCCAACTATGGCTACACCTTC. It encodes CASSEGSGPNYGYTF.

The DNA of the CDR3 is TGTGCCAGCAGCTTATGGTTAGGGTACGAGCAGTACTTC. Its translation is CASSLWLGYEQYF. The genes are TRBV7-6 and TRBJ2-7; D is undetermined. The CDR3 contains 13 residues. V was cut by 2 bases and J by 4 bases, with 9 bases left in between. The germline CDR1 and CDR2 sequences are SGHVS and FNYEAQ.